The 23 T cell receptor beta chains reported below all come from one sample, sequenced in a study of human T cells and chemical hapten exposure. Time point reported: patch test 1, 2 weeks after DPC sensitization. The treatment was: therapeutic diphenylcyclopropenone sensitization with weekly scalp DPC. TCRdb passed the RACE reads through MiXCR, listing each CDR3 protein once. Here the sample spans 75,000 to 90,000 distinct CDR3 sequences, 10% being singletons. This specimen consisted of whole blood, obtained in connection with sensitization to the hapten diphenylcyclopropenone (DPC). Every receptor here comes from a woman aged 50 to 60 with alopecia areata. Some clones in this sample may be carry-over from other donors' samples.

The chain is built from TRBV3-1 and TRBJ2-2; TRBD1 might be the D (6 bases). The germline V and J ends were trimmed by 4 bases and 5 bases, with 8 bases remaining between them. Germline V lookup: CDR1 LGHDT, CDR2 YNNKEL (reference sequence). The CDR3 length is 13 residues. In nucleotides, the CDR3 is TGTGCCAGCAGCCCCCAGGGGACCGGGGAGCTGTTTTTT. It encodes CASSPQGTGELFF.

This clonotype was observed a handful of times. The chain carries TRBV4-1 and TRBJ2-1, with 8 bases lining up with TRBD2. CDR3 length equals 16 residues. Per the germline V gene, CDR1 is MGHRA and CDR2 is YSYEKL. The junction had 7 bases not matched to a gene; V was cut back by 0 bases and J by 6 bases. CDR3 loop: CASSQDRSGGFNEQFF. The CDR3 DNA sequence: TGCGCCAGCAGCCAAGATAGGAGCGGGGGATTCAATGAGCAGTTCTTC.

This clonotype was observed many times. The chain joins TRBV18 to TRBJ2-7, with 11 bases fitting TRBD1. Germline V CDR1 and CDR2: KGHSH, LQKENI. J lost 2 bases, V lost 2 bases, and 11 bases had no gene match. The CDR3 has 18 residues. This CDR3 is CASSPLDRGRSGPYEQYF. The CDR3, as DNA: TGTGCCAGCTCACCATTGGACAGGGGGCGCAGTGGGCCCTACGAGCAGTACTTC.

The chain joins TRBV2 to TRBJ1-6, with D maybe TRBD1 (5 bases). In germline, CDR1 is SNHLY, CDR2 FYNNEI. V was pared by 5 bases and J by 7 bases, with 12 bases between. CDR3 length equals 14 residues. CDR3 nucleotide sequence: TGTGCCAGCAGTATGGGCAGGGCAAATTCACCCCTCCACTTT. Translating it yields CASSMGRANSPLHF.

The CDR3 reads CASTAAGDTQYF. Written as DNA, the CDR3 is TGTGCCAGCACGGCCGCGGGGGATACGCAGTATTTT. The chain uses TRBV6-1 and TRBJ2-3; TRBD2 is a possible D gene (6 bases). Germline V CDR1 and CDR2: MNHNS, SASEGT. The CDR3 runs 12 residues. The V and J ends lost 7 bases and 6 bases respectively, with 11 bases between them.

The DNA for the CDR3 is TGTGCCAGTTCCGGACTAGCGGGGCCAGGGGCCCAGTACTTC. Translated, it gives CASSGLAGPGAQYF. This chain links TRBV19 with TRBJ2-5; 12 bases map to TRBD2. V shed 8 bases and J 9 bases; nucleotides not matched to a gene: 10. Germline V gene lookup returns CDR1 LNHDA and CDR2 SQIVND (reference sequence). The CDR3 is 14 residues long.

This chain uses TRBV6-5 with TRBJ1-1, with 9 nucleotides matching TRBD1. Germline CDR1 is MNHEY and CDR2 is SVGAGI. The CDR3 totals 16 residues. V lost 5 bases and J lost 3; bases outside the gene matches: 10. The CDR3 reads CASSTGQGPGYTEAFF. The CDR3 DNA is TGTGCCAGCAGTACGGGACAGGGTCCGGGGTACACTGAAGCTTTCTTT.

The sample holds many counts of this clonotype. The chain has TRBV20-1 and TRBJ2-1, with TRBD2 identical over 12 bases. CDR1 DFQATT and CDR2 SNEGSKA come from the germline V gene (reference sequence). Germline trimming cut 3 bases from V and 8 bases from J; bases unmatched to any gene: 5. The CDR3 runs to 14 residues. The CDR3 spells CSARPPSGRDEQFF. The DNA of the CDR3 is TGCAGTGCTAGGCCCCCTAGCGGGAGGGATGAGCAGTTCTTC.

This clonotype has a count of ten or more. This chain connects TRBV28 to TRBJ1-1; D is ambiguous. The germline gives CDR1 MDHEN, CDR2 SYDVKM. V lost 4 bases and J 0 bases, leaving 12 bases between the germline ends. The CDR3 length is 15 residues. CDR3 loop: CASSSPPGLNTEAFF. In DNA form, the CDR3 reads TGTGCCAGCAGTTCGCCCCCGGGGTTGAACACTGAAGCTTTCTTT.

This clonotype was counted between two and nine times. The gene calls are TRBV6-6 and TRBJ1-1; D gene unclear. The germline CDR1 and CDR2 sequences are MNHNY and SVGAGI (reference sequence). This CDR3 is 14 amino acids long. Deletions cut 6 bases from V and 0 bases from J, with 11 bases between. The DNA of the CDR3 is TGTGCCAGCAGAGCCGTAGCAATGAACACTGAAGCTTTCTTT. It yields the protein CASRAVAMNTEAFF.

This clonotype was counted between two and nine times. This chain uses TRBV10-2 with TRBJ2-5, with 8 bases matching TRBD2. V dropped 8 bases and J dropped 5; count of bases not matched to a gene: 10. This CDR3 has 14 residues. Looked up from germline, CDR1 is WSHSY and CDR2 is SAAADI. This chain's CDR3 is CASSPAGAGETQYF. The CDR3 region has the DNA TGCGCCAGCTCCCCAGCGGGAGCAGGGGAGACCCAGTACTTC.

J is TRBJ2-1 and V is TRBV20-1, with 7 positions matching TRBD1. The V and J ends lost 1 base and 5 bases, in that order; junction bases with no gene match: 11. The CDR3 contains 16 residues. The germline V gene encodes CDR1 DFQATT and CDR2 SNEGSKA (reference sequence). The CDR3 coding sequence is TGCAGTGCTAGAGTAACAGGGGTCCGGCTTAACAATGAGCAGTTCTTC. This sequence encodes CSARVTGVRLNNEQFF.

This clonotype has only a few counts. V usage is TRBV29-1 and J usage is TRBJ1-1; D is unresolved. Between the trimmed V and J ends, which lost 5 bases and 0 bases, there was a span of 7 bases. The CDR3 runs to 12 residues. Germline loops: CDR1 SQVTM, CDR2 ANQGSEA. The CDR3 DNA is TGCAGCGTTCGGGTCATGAACACTGAAGCTTTCTTT. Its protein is CSVRVMNTEAFF. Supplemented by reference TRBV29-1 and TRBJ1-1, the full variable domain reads SAVISQKPSRDICQRGTSLTIQCQVDSQVTMMFWYRQQPGQSLTLIATANQGSEATYESGFVIDKFPISRPNLTFSTLTVSNMSPEDSSIYLCSVRVMNTEAFFGQGTRLTVV.

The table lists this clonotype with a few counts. The CDR3 here is CASSRSLNEQFF. As DNA, the CDR3 is TGTGCCAGCAGTCGTAGCTTGAATGAGCAGTTCTTC. The V and J genes are TRBV6-2 or TRBV6-3 and TRBJ2-1; D remains ambiguous. The germline V gene encodes CDR1 MNHEY and CDR2 SVGEGT. The CDR3 sequence is 12 residues long. The ends were cut back, 5 bases at V and 7 bases at J, with 9 bases in the middle.

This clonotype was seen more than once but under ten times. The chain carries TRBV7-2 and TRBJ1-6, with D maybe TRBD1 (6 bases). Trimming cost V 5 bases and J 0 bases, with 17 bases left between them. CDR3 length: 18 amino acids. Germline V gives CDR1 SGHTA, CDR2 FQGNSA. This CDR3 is CASSQKRQGGSYNSPLHF. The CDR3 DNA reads TGTGCCAGCAGCCAAAAACGTCAAGGGGGCTCCTATAATTCACCCCTCCACTTT.

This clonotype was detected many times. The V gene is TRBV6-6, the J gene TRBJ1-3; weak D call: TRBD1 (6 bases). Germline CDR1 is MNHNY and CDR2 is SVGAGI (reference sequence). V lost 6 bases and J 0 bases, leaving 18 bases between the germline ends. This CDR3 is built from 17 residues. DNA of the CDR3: TGTGCCAGCAGGCACCGGAGGACAGAGAGCTCTGGAAACACCATATATTTT. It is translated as CASRHRRTESSGNTIYF.

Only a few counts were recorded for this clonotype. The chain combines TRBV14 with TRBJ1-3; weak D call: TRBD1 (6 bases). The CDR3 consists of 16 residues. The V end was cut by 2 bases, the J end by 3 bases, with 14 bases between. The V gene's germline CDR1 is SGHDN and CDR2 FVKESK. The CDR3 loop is CASSQNWGGGGNTIYF. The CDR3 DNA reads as TGTGCCAGCAGCCAAAACTGGGGGGGCGGTGGAAACACCATATATTTT.

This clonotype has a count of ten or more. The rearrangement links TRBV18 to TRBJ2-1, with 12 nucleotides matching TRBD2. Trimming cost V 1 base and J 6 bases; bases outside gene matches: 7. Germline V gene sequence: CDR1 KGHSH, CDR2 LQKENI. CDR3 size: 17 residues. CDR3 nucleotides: TGTGCCAGCTCACCACGGAGACTAGCGGGAGTTTTCAATGAGCAGTTCTTC. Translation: CASSPRRLAGVFNEQFF.

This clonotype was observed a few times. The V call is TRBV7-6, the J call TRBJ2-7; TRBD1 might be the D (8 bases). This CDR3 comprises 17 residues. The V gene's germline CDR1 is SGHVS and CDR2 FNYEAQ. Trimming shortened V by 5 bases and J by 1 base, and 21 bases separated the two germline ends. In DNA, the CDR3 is TGTGCCAGCAGCCCCCAGGGGGCGCGGGGGTTATCCTACGAGCAGTACTTC. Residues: CASSPQGARGLSYEQYF.

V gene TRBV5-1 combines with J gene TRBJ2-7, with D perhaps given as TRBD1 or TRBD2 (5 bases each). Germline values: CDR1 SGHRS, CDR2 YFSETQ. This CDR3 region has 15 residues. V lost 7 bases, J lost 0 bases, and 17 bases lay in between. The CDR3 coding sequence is TGCGCCAGCTGGGGGACCCGCAACTCCTCCTACGAGCAGTACTTC. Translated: CASWGTRNSSYEQYF.

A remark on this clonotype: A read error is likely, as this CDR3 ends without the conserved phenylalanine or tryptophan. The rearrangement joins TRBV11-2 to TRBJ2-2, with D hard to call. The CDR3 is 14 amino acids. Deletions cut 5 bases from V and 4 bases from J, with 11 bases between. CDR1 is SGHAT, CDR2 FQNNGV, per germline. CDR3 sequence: CASSARLTTGELFS. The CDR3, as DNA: TGTGCCAGCAGCGCCCGGTTAACCACCGGGGAGCTGTTTTCT.

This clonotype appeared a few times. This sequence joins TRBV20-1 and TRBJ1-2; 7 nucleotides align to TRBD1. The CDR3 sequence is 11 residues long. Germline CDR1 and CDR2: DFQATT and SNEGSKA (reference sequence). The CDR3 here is CSVDRAYGYTF. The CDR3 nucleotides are TGCAGCGTCGACAGGGCATATGGCTACACCTTC.

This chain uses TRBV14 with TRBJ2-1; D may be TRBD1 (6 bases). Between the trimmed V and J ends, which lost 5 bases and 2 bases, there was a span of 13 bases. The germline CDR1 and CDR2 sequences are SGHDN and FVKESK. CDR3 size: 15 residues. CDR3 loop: CASSARQATYNEQFF. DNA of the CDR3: TGTGCCAGCAGCGCCCGACAGGCGACCTACAATGAGCAGTTCTTC.